The 13 T cell receptor beta chains listed next were all sequenced from one sample in a study of blood T cell repertoires in COVID-19. Measured with immunoSEQ multiplex PCR; TCRdb has only the in-frame clones, and not every one. Here the sample spans fewer than 200,000 clones, 81% being singletons. The sample was peripheral blood. Receptor source: a woman older than 75 with COVID-19, enrolled during active disease.

V gene TRBV27 combines with J gene TRBJ2-2; 7 positions agree with TRBD1. J was trimmed by 3 bases and V by 5 bases; bases with no gene match: 3. Germline V CDR1 and CDR2: MNHEY, SMNVEV (reference sequence). The CDR3 is made up of 14 amino acids. The CDR3 spells CASSMGQHTGELFF. The CDR3 region has the DNA TGTGCCAGCAGTATGGGACAGCACACCGGGGAGCTGTTTTTT.

The rearrangement links TRBV2 to TRBJ1-5, with a weak D call TRBD1 (5 bases). CDR1 and CDR2 from the germline V gene are SNHLY and FYNNEI. This CDR3 is 14 amino acids long. V was shortened by 6 bases and J by 2 bases, with 11 bases between the two germline ends. CDR3 DNA sequence: TGTGCCAGCAGGGTCACAGGCCGCAATCAGCCCCAGCATTTT. Translation: CASRVTGRNQPQHF.

The chain is built from TRBV4-1 and TRBJ2-7; D not certain. CDR3 length equals 14 residues. The germline V gene has CDR1 MGHRA and CDR2 YSYEKL. Deletions cut 1 base from V and 0 bases from J, with 7 bases between. CDR3 DNA sequence: TGCGCCAGCAGCCAAGTGCACAGCTCCTACGAGCAGTACTTC. This translates into CASSQVHSSYEQYF.

V is TRBV9 and J is TRBJ2-7; 10 bases are shared with TRBD2. J gave up 7 bases and V 0 bases, and 13 bases lay outside the gene matches. Germline lookup yields CDR1 SGDLS and CDR2 YYNGEE. This CDR3 comprises 17 residues. The CDR3 region has the DNA TGTGCCAGCAGCGTAGCTAGCGGGGGAGCGCAGGCGGGAGAGCAGTACTTC. Residues: CASSVASGGAQAGEQYF.

The CDR3 loop is CASSFGEGGLTEAFF. CDR3 nucleotide sequence: TGTGCCAGCAGCTTCGGGGAGGGAGGGTTAACTGAAGCTTTCTTT. The rearrangement joins TRBV13 to TRBJ1-1; no definite D call. The ends were cut back, 3 bases at V and 5 bases at J, with 16 bases in the middle. The CDR3 has 15 amino acids. The germline gives CDR1 PRHDT, CDR2 FYEKMQ (reference sequence).

The chain employs TRBV30 and TRBJ2-7, with D possibly being TRBD2 (7 bases). The CDR3 is 15 amino acids. Trimming left V 0 bases short and J 5 bases short, with 17 bases between. Germline CDR1 reads GTSNPN; CDR2 reads SVGIG (reference sequence). The DNA of the CDR3 is TGTGCCTGGAGTGTTCTGGGCAGGGGAGGGAACGAGCAGTACTTC. Protein sequence: CAWSVLGRGGNEQYF.

This rearrangement joins TRBV3-1 (or the pseudogene TRBV3-2) to TRBJ1-2, with D possibly matching TRBD1 (5 bases). Between the trimmed V and J ends, which lost 0 bases and 12 bases, there was a span of 14 bases. Germline CDR1 is LGHDT and CDR2 is YNNKEL (reference sequence). This CDR3 spans 13 amino acids. The CDR3 DNA sequence: TGTGCCAGCAGCCAAGATCCTCAGGGCGGCGACACCTTC. Residues: CASSQDPQGGDTF.

This chain uses TRBV11-2 with TRBJ1-6, with 9 positions matching TRBD1. The V and J ends lost 2 bases and 10 bases, in that order; junction bases with no gene match: 6. CDR1 SGHAT and CDR2 FQNNGV come from the germline V gene. CDR3 length: 15 residues. CDR3 bases: TGTGCCAGCAGCTTATCAGGACAGGGGAGGTCACCCCTCCACTTT. It is translated as CASSLSGQGRSPLHF.

The chain uses TRBV11-2 and TRBJ1-1, with a possible D match to TRBD1 (5 bases). Germline values: CDR1 SGHAT, CDR2 FQNNGV. V was clipped by 5 bases and J by 1 base, with 14 bases between them. The CDR3 sequence is 15 residues long. The CDR3 DNA sequence: TGTGCCAGCAGCCCCCGGGGGGTACCGAACACTGAAGCTTTCTTT. Residues: CASSPRGVPNTEAFF. The full variable domain, its missing parts supplied by reference TRBV11-2 and TRBJ1-1, is EAGVAQSPRYKIIEKRQSVAFWCNPISGHATLYWYQQILGQGPKLLIQFQNNGVVDDSQLPKDRFSAERLKGVDSTLKIQPAKLEDSAVYLCASSPRGVPNTEAFFGQGTRLTVV.

The chain couples TRBV21-1 to TRBJ2-6; the table's D call of TRBD1 was not tested on the DNA. TRBV21-1 is a recognized pseudogene. This CDR3 is built from 20 residues. This chain's CDR3 is CASSKAQGAAQLSGANVLTF. As DNA, the CDR3 is TGTGCCAGCAGCAAAGCACAGGGGGCTGCCCAATTGTCTGGGGCCAACGTCCTGACTTTC.

The chain recombines TRBV7-6 with TRBJ1-5; D may be TRBD1 (5 bases). V lost 3 bases to trimming and J lost 0 bases, with 6 bases between them. CDR3 length: 14 amino acids. CDR1 and CDR2 (germline): SGHVS, FNYEAQ. CDR3 in amino acids: CASSLTDSNQPQHF. The CDR3 DNA reads TGTGCCAGCAGCTTGACAGATAGCAATCAGCCCCAGCATTTT. The complete variable domain, with remaining parts taken from reference TRBV7-6 and TRBJ1-5, reads GAGVSQSPRYKVTKRGQDVALRCDPISGHVSLYWYRQALGQGPEFLTYFNYEAQQDKSGLPNDRFSAERPEGSISTLTIQRTEQRDSAMYRCASSLTDSNQPQHFGDGTRLSIL.

The chain has TRBV5-5 and TRBJ2-5; 7 bases agree with TRBD2. Looked up from germline, CDR1 is SGHKS and CDR2 is YYEKEE (reference sequence). This CDR3 has 15 amino acids. J lost 2 bases, V lost 4 bases, and 8 bases had no gene match. The CDR3 loop is CASSPLAAPQETQYF. The CDR3 DNA is TGTGCCAGCAGCCCGCTAGCGGCCCCGCAAGAGACCCAGTACTTC. Full variable domain (rest looked up from reference TRBV5-5 and TRBJ2-5): DAGVTQSPTHLIKTRGQQVTLRCSPISGHKSVSWYQQVLGQGPQFIFQYYEKEERGRGNFPDRFSARQFPNYSSELNVNALLLGDSALYLCASSPLAAPQETQYFGPGTRLLVL.

This chain uses TRBV7-8 with TRBJ1-6; perhaps TRBD1 as D (5 bases). The V end lost 1 base, the J end lost 6 bases, and 16 bases lay between the germline ends. The CDR3 is 17 residues long. Germline-derived CDR1 and CDR2 are SGHVS and FQNEAQ. CDR3 in DNA: TGTGCCAGCAGCTTAGACCCGACAGTCGAACCTAATTCACCCCTCCACTTT. It specifies CASSLDPTVEPNSPLHF.